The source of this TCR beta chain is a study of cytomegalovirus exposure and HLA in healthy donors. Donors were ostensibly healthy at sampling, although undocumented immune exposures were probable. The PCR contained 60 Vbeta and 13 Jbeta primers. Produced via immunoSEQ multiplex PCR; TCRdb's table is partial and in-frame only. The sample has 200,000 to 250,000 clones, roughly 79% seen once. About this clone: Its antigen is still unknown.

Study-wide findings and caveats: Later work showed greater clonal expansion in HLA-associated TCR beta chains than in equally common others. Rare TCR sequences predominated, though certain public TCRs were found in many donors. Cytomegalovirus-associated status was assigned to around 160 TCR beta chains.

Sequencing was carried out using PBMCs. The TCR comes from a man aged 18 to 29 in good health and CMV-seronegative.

The DNA of the CDR3 is TGTGCCATCAGTTCCTCCAGGGTAGGGGATGAAAAACTGTTTTTT. This gives the protein CAISSSRVGDEKLFF. This rearrangement joins TRBV10-3 to TRBJ1-4; possible D gene TRBD1, 5 bases. CDR1 is ENHRY and CDR2 is SYGVKD in the germline V gene. Trimming took 5 bases from V and 6 from J, leaving 16 bases between them. There are 15 residues in the CDR3.